The count of the clone carrying this TCR beta chain is one. Its antigen is unknown. These data belong to a study of cytotoxic CD8 clonotypes in ibrutinib-treated CLL. Study observations and caveats: Patients showed higher baseline clonality than age-matched healthy donors, and it tracked circulating CD8+ T-cell counts. Private clonotypes, not public ones, expanded at ibrutinib response. Clonality increased at ibrutinib response and stayed stable in sustained remission. At progression, however, it fell back toward baseline.

The data were produced by immunoSEQ multiplex PCR, yet TCRdb's version contains in-frame clones alone and is incomplete. There are roughly 180,000 clones in the sample; more than 80% occur only once, and about 4.9% lies in the top ten. This clonotype was obtained from a human donor with chronic lymphocytic leukemia. The source material was PBMCs, sampled after 24 months of ibrutinib treatment.

CDR3 sequence (DNA): TGTGCCAGCAGCTTGACAGGGCCAAGTGGAAACACCATATATTTT. This codes for CASSLTGPSGNTIYF. V gene TRBV7-9 combines with J gene TRBJ1-3; 7 bases match TRBD1. CDR1 and CDR2 (germline): SEHNR, FQNEAQ (reference sequence). J gave up 3 bases and V 3 bases, and 5 bases lay outside the gene matches. The CDR3 totals 15 residues. The entire variable domain, with the rest obtained from reference TRBV7-9 and TRBJ1-3, is as follows: DTGVSQNPRHKITKRGQNVTFRCDPISEHNRLYWYRQTLGQGPEFLTYFQNEAQLEKSRLLSDRFSAERPKGSFSTLEIQRTEQGDSAMYLCASSLTGPSGNTIYFGEGSWLTVV.